The present entry profiles one T cell receptor beta chain with its context. Its target is unknown. A CD45RA-negative memory subset and a CD45RA+ naive subset were separated from the CD4+ cells. This sample is drawn from a study of shared clonotypes between healthy human individuals. The wider study: Each donor contributed plates that comprised three CD4 naive, three CD4 memory, two CD8 naive and one CD8 memory. Study conclusions and caveats: It was expected that sequencing depth would affect clonotype sharing among donors.

Deletions cut 6 bases from V and 3 bases from J, with 20 bases between. The CDR3 has 16 residues. The V gene's germline CDR1 is SGHDT and CDR2 YYEEEE. Deep level was the assay's run setting. Some clones are missing from TCRdb's copy, which holds only in-frame ones; the method was immunoSEQ multiplex PCR. Altogether 1.6 million or so clones are present, approximately 96% being singletons, with the ten largest covering over 1%. Source material: naive CD4+ T cells sorted from blood. The subset here: CD45RA+ positively selected. The clonotype comes from a man in his thirties or forties in good health. The chain recombines TRBV5-6 with TRBJ2-3; TRBD2 is a possible D gene (6 bases). CDR3 residues: CASTRGGGVRTDTQYF. CDR3 in DNA: TGTGCCAGCACCCGGGGTGGCGGGGTAAGGACAGATACGCAGTATTTT. The full variable domain, its missing parts supplied by reference TRBV5-6 and TRBJ2-3, is DAGVTQSPTHLIKTRGQQVTLRCSPKSGHDTVSWYQQALGQGPQFIFQYYEEEERQRGNFPDRFSGHQFPNYSSELNVNALLLGDSALYLCASTRGGGVRTDTQYFGPGTRLTVL.